This TCR beta chain was identified during a study of blood T cell repertoires in COVID-19 (dated by TCRdb to about 2020). For the wider study: Collaborator samples came from the United States, Italy and Spain and covered acute and convalescent phases of COVID-19. The material from the prospective study consisted of cDNA or gDNA derived from T cells, B-cell-depleted T cells, or PBMCs. Deeply sampled blood TCRbeta repertoires from subjects exposed to, actively infected with, or recovered from COVID-19 were included in the dataset. The repertoires were released in a freely available public database intended as a resource for research on the immune response to SARS-CoV-2. The samples were drawn from the first 160 participants of the ongoing ImmuneRACE study and from 1,254 subjects provided by 6 global collaborators. A de-identified subject ID, COVID-19 status, age in years and sex were almost always included in the sample metadata. Where available, HLA class I and class II types were taken from metadata supplied by the sample provider and were not determined by assay-based typing.

TCRbeta CDR3 regions were amplified from genomic DNA using the immunoSEQ Assay, a bias-controlled multiplex PCR. The original methods were these. The number of nucleated cells in each sample was estimated by amplification of reference gene primers within the assay. To quantify the absolute abundance of each unique TCRbeta CDR3 rearrangement, sequence reads were collapsed and filtered. For each sample, productive Simpson clonality was calculated as the square root of Simpson's diversity index over productive rearrangements. Entries here come from immuneACCESS through TCRdb and include only in-frame sequences with V and J called. Some clones fail to appear in such tables; in the studies checked, an unresolved V gene covers under half of the shortfall, and the cause of the remainder is unknown. Clonal size and the V and J genes are those of that table, whereas D and trimming came from the DNA. The sample contains 250,000 to 300,000 clones, roughly 90% of them found a single time. 2.2% of the sample belongs to the ten largest clones.

Collaborating institutions collected whole blood in K2EDTA tubes following their own protocols. For TCRbeta analysis, collaborators shipped samples in one of three forms: frozen whole blood, isolated PBMCs, or DNA extracted from either of those sample types. As regards this clone: What antigen it recognizes has not been identified. No quality values exist for individual bases; no much larger clone is one base distant.

Per the germline V gene, MNHEY is the CDR1 and SVGAGI is the CDR2. Germline trimming amounts to 8 bases on V and 1 base on J, with 11 as the count of junction bases outside the gene matches. The CDR3 goes from the cysteine to the phenylalanine over 15 residues. CDR3 DNA only is kept here, 45 bases in frame from base 1. Paper-wide results and their limitations: Clinical and demographic metadata were provided uncurated, with the amount varying by source and participant.

Material for sequencing was peripheral blood. The receptor's source is a man aged 45-65 years with acute or convalescent COVID-19. Recombination joined TRBV6-5 with TRBJ2-7; TRBD1 aligns with 7 central bases. The sequence in DNA is TGTGCCAGCTGTCTGGGACAGCGAGGATCCTACGAGCAGTACTTC. It translates as CASCLGQRGSYEQYF.